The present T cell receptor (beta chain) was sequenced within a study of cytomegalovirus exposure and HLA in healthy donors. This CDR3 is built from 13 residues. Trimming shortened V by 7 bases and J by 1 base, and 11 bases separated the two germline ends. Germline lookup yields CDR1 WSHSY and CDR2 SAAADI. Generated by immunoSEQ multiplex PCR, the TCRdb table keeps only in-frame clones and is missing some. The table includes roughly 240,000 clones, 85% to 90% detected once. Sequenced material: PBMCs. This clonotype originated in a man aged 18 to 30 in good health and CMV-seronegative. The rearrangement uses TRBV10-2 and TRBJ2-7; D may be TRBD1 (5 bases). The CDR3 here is CASTQGQSYEQYF. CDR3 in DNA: TGCGCCAGCACCCAGGGCCAATCCTACGAGCAGTACTTC.